The clone carrying this TCR beta chain was counted only a few times. Authors' data handling: Using reference gene primer amplification, nucleated cell counts were estimated. Some clones are missing from TCRdb's copy, which holds only in-frame ones; the method was immunoSEQ multiplex PCR. V and J calls plus clone size are reproduced from that table; the DNA served to infer D and trimming. The data show about 330,000 clones, around 87% seen once. The CDR3 totals 15 residues. Trimming pared 3 bases from V and 4 bases from J, leaving 15 bases between. Germline CDR1 DFQATT, CDR2 SNEGSKA (reference sequence). This sample is drawn from a study of blood T cell repertoires in COVID-19. In the study overall: Spain, Italy and the United States supplied samples that represented acute and convalescent COVID-19.

The rearrangement links TRBV20-1 to TRBJ2-2; TRBD2 might be the D (5 bases). The clonotype comes from a woman in her forties or fifties with active or convalescent COVID-19. The material sequenced was peripheral blood. CDR3 protein: CSASSWEMGTGELFF. CDR3 DNA sequence: TGCAGTGCTAGTTCTTGGGAGATGGGCACCGGGGAGCTGTTTTTT.